Shown below are 17 T cell receptor beta chains from a single sample sequenced in a study of cytomegalovirus exposure and HLA in healthy donors. Primers: 60 Vbeta forward and 13 Jbeta reverse. Sequencing was performed with immunoSEQ multiplex PCR; in TCRdb, only in-frame clones are kept and a portion is missing. The data show fewer than 250,000 clones, 87% seen once. The sequencing input was PBMCs. Receptor source: a boy younger than 10 in good health and CMV-seronegative.

This chain links TRBV30 with TRBJ2-3; D unresolved. Germline V gene lookup returns CDR1 GTSNPN and CDR2 SVGIG (reference sequence). CDR3 length equals 11 residues. V shed 2 bases and J shed 6 bases, with 6 bases lying between them. CDR3 residues: CAWSTRDTQYF. CDR3 coding DNA: TGTGCCTGGAGTACCCGGGATACGCAGTATTTT.

V is TRBV6-6 and J is TRBJ2-1; D is possibly TRBD2 (6 bases). Trimming took off 1 base at V and 13 bases at J, with 23 bases between the two ends. This CDR3 spans 16 amino acids. CDR1 is MNHNY and CDR2 is SVGAGI in the germline V gene (reference sequence). In DNA, the CDR3 is TGTGCCAGCAGTTACTGGGGGACGCGGAGGGCGGGTAATCAGTTCTTC. Protein sequence: CASSYWGTRRAGNQFF.

The chain has TRBV10-3 and TRBJ1-5; maybe TRBD1 (5 bases). Germline loops: CDR1 ENHRY, CDR2 SYGVKD. The CDR3 spans 13 residues. V dropped 3 bases and J dropped 5 bases, with 8 bases sitting between them. CDR3 nucleotides: TGTGCCATCAGTGATTGGGGCGATCAGCCCCAGCATTTT. It codes for CAISDWGDQPQHF.

V is TRBV11-1 and J is TRBJ2-2; weak D call: TRBD1 (5 bases). CDR3 length equals 17 residues. Trimming cost V 4 bases and J 4 bases, with 19 bases left between them. Germline values: CDR1 SGHAT, CDR2 FQDESV (reference sequence). CDR3 loop: CASSSIRQQMSTGELFF. The CDR3, as DNA: TGTGCCAGCAGCTCAATAAGACAGCAGATGTCCACCGGGGAGCTGTTTTTT.

The chain uses TRBV27 and TRBJ1-2, with D perhaps matching TRBD1 (5 bases). From germline, CDR1 is MNHEY and CDR2 SMNVEV (reference sequence). The CDR3 has 13 residues. The V end lost 4 bases, the J end lost 3 bases, and 9 bases lay between the germline ends. Here the CDR3 reads CASSSTGDYGYTF. The CDR3 region has the DNA TGTGCCAGCAGTTCCACAGGAGACTATGGCTACACCTTC.

This clone has a single count. The chain is built from TRBV2 and TRBJ1-2; weak D call: TRBD1 (6 bases). V was pared by 6 bases and J by 8 bases, with 13 bases between. Germline assignment: CDR1 SNHLY and CDR2 FYNNEI. The CDR3 runs 12 residues. The CDR3 loop is CASSLDRWGYTF. As DNA, the CDR3 is TGTGCCAGCAGCCTCGACAGGTGGGGCTACACCTTC.

The chain joins TRBV6-6 to TRBJ2-7; D might be TRBD2 (6 bases). The CDR3 loop spans 14 amino acids. The germline CDR1 and CDR2 sequences are MNHNY and SVGAGI (reference sequence). The ends were cut back, 0 bases at V and 3 bases at J, with 9 bases in the middle. The CDR3 coding sequence is TGTGCCAGCAGTTACTCCGGGGGAATCTACGAGCAGTACTTC. The encoded protein is CASSYSGGIYEQYF.

The gene calls are TRBV5-6 and TRBJ2-2, with TRBD1 matching 7 bases. CDR1 and CDR2 from the germline V gene are SGHDT and YYEEEE. This CDR3 comprises 15 residues. The J segment lost 3 bases and the V segment lost 2 bases, leaving 4 bases of the junction unmatched. The CDR3: CASSFRGKDTGELFF. The CDR3 DNA follows: TGTGCCAGCAGCTTCAGGGGGAAGGACACCGGGGAGCTGTTTTTT. Based on the CDR3 plus reference TRBV5-6 and TRBJ2-2, the full variable domain is DAGVTQSPTHLIKTRGQQVTLRCSPKSGHDTVSWYQQALGQGPQFIFQYYEEEERQRGNFPDRFSGHQFPNYSSELNVNALLLGDSALYLCASSFRGKDTGELFFGEGSRLTVL.

The chain links TRBV7-9 to TRBJ1-2, with TRBD1 identical over 7 bases. Germline loops: CDR1 SEHNR, CDR2 FQNEAQ (reference sequence). The CDR3 consists of 14 residues. J lost 4 bases, V lost 5 bases, and 7 bases had no gene match. The CDR3 here is CASSPRDSFYGYTF. The CDR3 coding sequence is TGTGCCAGCAGCCCTCGGGACAGCTTCTATGGCTACACCTTC.

The chain combines TRBV9 with TRBJ2-3; D is possibly TRBD2 (6 bases). Trimming removed 6 bases at V and 4 bases at J, with 18 bases between. The V gene's germline CDR1 is SGDLS and CDR2 YYNGEE. This CDR3 contains 15 residues. The CDR3 spells CASTLEGLFSDTQYF. The DNA for the CDR3 is TGTGCCAGCACCCTAGAAGGACTATTTTCAGATACGCAGTATTTT.

A single count supports this clone. The chain recombines TRBV6-1 with TRBJ2-2, with D possibly matching TRBD1 (5 bases). Between the trimmed V and J ends, which lost 4 bases and 6 bases, there was a span of 12 bases. The CDR3 has 14 amino acids. The germline CDR1 and CDR2 sequences are MNHNS and SASEGT. The CDR3 DNA sequence: TGTGCCAGCAGTGTTCCCCGACAGCCCGGGGAGCTGTTTTTT. It is translated as CASSVPRQPGELFF.

The genes are TRBV5-1 and TRBJ2-3; possible D gene TRBD2, 5 bases. CDR1 is SGHRS, CDR2 YFSETQ, per germline. Trimming took off 0 bases at V and 6 bases at J, with 11 bases between the two ends. CDR3 size: 14 residues. The CDR3 DNA is TGCGCCAGCAGCTTGGGGCCGCGGGTGGATACGCAGTATTTT. Its protein product is CASSLGPRVDTQYF.

This clone was seen just once. In nucleotides, the CDR3 is TGTGCCAGCAGCTTAGGGGGCGGAGTCACTGAAGCTTTCTTT. Protein: CASSLGGGVTEAFF. The rearrangement joins TRBV7-3 to TRBJ1-1; the D gene is possibly TRBD1 (6 bases). Trimming left V 2 bases short and J 4 bases short, with 11 bases between. CDR1 is SGHTA, CDR2 FQGTGA, per germline. The CDR3 length is 14 residues.

The rearrangement uses TRBV5-5 and TRBJ1-3; maybe TRBD1 (6 bases). The CDR3 consists of 14 residues. Between the trimmed V and J ends, which lost 6 bases and 8 bases, there was a span of 18 bases. Germline V gene lookup returns CDR1 SGHKS and CDR2 YYEKEE (reference sequence). The CDR3 nucleotides read TGTGCCAGCAACTGGGACCCAGGGGATTACACCATATATTTT. Translation: CASNWDPGDYTIYF.

This clone was counted a single time. The chain employs TRBV7-9 and TRBJ2-1; TRBD2 aligns across 10 bases. V lost 2 bases to trimming and J lost 5 bases; unmatched junction nucleotides: 6. Germline V CDR1 and CDR2: SEHNR, FQNEAQ (reference sequence). CDR3 size: 16 residues. The CDR3 DNA is TGTGCCAGCAGCTTAATGAGCGGGGGGGAGAACAATGAGCAGTTCTTC. It translates to CASSLMSGGENNEQFF. Combining the CDR3 with reference TRBV7-9 and TRBJ2-1 gives the whole variable domain DTGVSQNPRHKITKRGQNVTFRCDPISEHNRLYWYRQTLGQGPEFLTYFQNEAQLEKSRLLSDRFSAERPKGSFSTLEIQRTEQGDSAMYLCASSLMSGGENNEQFFGPGTRLTVL.

The chain has TRBV6-5 and TRBJ1-1; 11 nucleotides align to TRBD1. Unmatched junction bases numbered 8, after V lost 6 bases and J lost 11 bases. The CDR3 is 13 residues long. Germline V gene sequence: CDR1 MNHEY, CDR2 SVGAGI. In DNA, the CDR3 is TGTGCCAGCAGCTCGGGACAGGGGGTTGGGGCTTTCTTT. This encodes CASSSGQGVGAFF.

The chain combines TRBV5-1 with TRBJ2-5, with D maybe TRBD1 (5 bases). Germline V lookup: CDR1 SGHRS, CDR2 YFSETQ. This CDR3 is 14 amino acids long. V shed 4 bases and J shed 5 bases, with 15 bases lying between them. The CDR3 DNA reads TGCGCCAGCAGCGATCCAGGGTTTCGGGAGACCCAGTACTTC. Translation: CASSDPGFRETQYF.